These 15 T cell receptor beta chains were sequenced from one sample in a study of T cell clonality in common variable immunodeficiency. Regarding the study as a whole: In common variable immunodeficiency, TCR beta chains reportedly carried fewer deletions and N-nucleotide insertions.

The protocol was immunoSEQ multiplex PCR, while the TCRdb copy is restricted to in-frame clones and leaves out a portion. Its table lists some 15,000 clones. These receptors' targets are unknown. Sequenced: peripheral blood mononuclear cells. All receptors come from a human donor with common variable immunodeficiency.

With regard to this clone: The CDR3 is cut off 3 residues early in the read; its end comes from the germline J gene. V and J are TRBV18 and TRBJ2-3; D is perhaps TRBD1 or TRBD2 (5 bases each). The CDR3 has 16 amino acids. In germline, CDR1 is KGHSH, CDR2 LQKENI. Trimming removed 1 base from V and 3 bases from J, with 14 bases in between. CDR3 DNA, as far as it was read: TGTGCCAGCTCACCACTCGGCAGGGAGAAGACAGATACG. Translated: CASSPLGREKTDT. The whole CDR3 sequence is CASSPLGREKTDTQYF.

In the case of this clone: The read falls 3 residues short of the CDR3 end, and the missing part is taken from the germline J gene. V is TRBV5-5 and J is TRBJ1-5; D not certain. The germline V gene has CDR1 SGHKS and CDR2 YYEKEE (reference sequence). V shed 2 bases and J shed 0 bases, with 3 bases lying between them. The CDR3 sequence is 13 residues long. The CDR3 bases that were read are TGTGCCAGCAGCTTCCATAGCAATCAGCCC. This gives the protein CASSFHSNQP. The full CDR3 is CASSFHSNQPQHF. Based on the CDR3 plus reference TRBV5-5 and TRBJ1-5, the full variable domain is DAGVTQSPTHLIKTRGQQVTLRCSPISGHKSVSWYQQVLGQGPQFIFQYYEKEERGRGNFPDRFSARQFPNYSSELNVNALLLGDSALYLCASSFHSNQPQHFGDGTRLSIL.

Notes on this clone: The read comes to an end 3 residues before the CDR3 does, leaving the germline J gene to fill in the end. The chain recombines TRBV20-1 with TRBJ1-2; TRBD1 is a possible D gene (5 bases). The CDR3 is 13 amino acids. V was cut by 3 bases and J by 4 bases, with 12 bases left in between. Germline values: CDR1 DFQATT, CDR2 SNEGSKA (reference sequence). The CDR3 loop is CSARRGASYGYTF. Partial CDR3 DNA: TGCAGTGCTAGGAGGGGCGCGAGCTATGGC.

Comments on this clone: The sequenced fragment ends 3 residues before the CDR3 boundary, so the rest is inferred from the germline J gene. J is TRBJ2-7 and V is TRBV25-1; 8 positions agree with TRBD2. Germline V gene data show CDR1 as MGHDK and CDR2 as SYGVNS. CDR3 size: 15 residues. The ends lost 11 bases at V and 3 bases at J; junction bases unmatched: 15. The CDR3 sequence: CAAGGPGRVNYEQYF. The sequenced part of the CDR3 DNA is TGTGCCGCGGGGGGCCCGGGCAGGGTTAACTACGAG.

A note on this clone: The observed sequence ends 3 residues before the CDR3 terminus, with the missing tail filled in from the germline J gene. V gene TRBV29-1 combines with J gene TRBJ1-4; TRBD1 aligns across 7 bases. Germline values: CDR1 SQVTM, CDR2 ANQGSEA. The CDR3 length is 15 residues. The V gene end was trimmed by 5 bases and the J gene end by 8 bases; junction bases not matched to a gene: 14. This CDR3 is CSVRGRGRHGEKLFF. The CDR3 bases that were read are TGCAGCGTTCGGGGAAGGGGGCGACACGGGGAAAAA.

Regarding this clone: The read terminates 3 residues before the CDR3 end, so the remaining end is supplied by the germline J gene. The chain uses TRBV5-1 and TRBJ2-2, with 7 bases fitting TRBD2. Germline loops: CDR1 SGHRS, CDR2 YFSETQ. After removal of 5 bases from V and 5 bases from J, the junction contained 9 bases not matched to a gene. This CDR3 is built from 15 residues. Incomplete CDR3 DNA: TGCGCCAGCAGACTCGGGACTACTCTTACCGGGGAG. Its protein is CASRLGTTLTGE. The whole CDR3 sequence reads CASRLGTTLTGELFF.

Worth noting for this clone: The sequenced fragment ends 3 residues before the CDR3 boundary, so the rest is inferred from the germline J gene. The chain recombines TRBV2 with TRBJ2-7, with a possible D match to TRBD2 (6 bases). This CDR3 has 14 amino acids. The germline V gene has CDR1 SNHLY and CDR2 FYNNEI. Trimming stripped 6 bases from V and 2 bases from J, with 14 bases between. The CDR3: CASSPLGGAYEQYF. The covered CDR3 bases are TGTGCCAGCAGCCCGCTCGGGGGAGCCTACGAG.

Remarks on this clone: Read coverage stops 3 residues before the CDR3 terminus; the germline J gene supplies the remainder. The genes are TRBV6-1 and TRBJ1-1, with D hard to call. Germline V gene sequence: CDR1 MNHNS, CDR2 SASEGT. The CDR3 has 13 residues. Trimming left V 4 bases short and J 1 base short, with 7 bases between. The CDR3 spells CASSVQPNTEAFF. The CDR3 DNA, read in part, is TGTGCCAGCAGTGTACAGCCGAACACTGAA.

Remarks on this clone: The read ends 3 residues before the CDR3 terminus; that terminus is restored from the germline J gene. This rearrangement joins TRBV18 to TRBJ2-1; tentative D call: TRBD2 (5 bases). This CDR3 contains 15 residues. V was shortened by 2 bases and J by 7 bases, with 15 bases between the two germline ends. Germline lookup yields CDR1 KGHSH and CDR2 LQKENI. The CDR3 spells CASSPETTSGNEQFF. The CDR3 DNA, read in part, is TGTGCCAGCTCACCAGAGACTACCTCGGGGAATGAG.

As concerns this clone: From the germline J gene comes the end of the CDR3, since the read stops 3 residues before it. V is TRBV11-3 and J is TRBJ2-1, with 13 bases that match TRBD2. Trimming took 5 bases from V and 7 from J; bases not matched to a gene: 2. Germline V lookup: CDR1 SGHNT, CDR2 YENEEA. The CDR3 loop spans 14 amino acids. The DNA read from the CDR3 is TGTGCCAGCAGCGTGGGACTAGCGGGAAATGAG. Its translation: CASSVGLAGNE. The full CDR3 sequence reads CASSVGLAGNEQFF.

About this clone itself: The read terminates 3 residues before the CDR3 end, so the remaining end is supplied by the germline J gene. The J gene is TRBJ2-6, the V gene TRBV20-1, with 8 bases fitting TRBD1. CDR3 length: 17 amino acids. J lost 4 bases, V lost 0 bases, and 8 bases had no gene match. Per the germline V gene, CDR1 is DFQATT and CDR2 is SNEGSKA (reference sequence). CDR3 sequence: CSARDPTGGYGANVLTF. The CDR3 bases that were read are TGCAGTGCTAGAGATCCAACAGGGGGATACGGGGCCAACGTC.

A remark on this clone: The CDR3 goes on 3 residues after the read ends, and that part is filled in from the germline J gene. V gene TRBV7-6 combines with J gene TRBJ2-2; no firm D call. The V end was cut by 4 bases, the J end by 3 bases, with 3 bases between. The CDR3 runs to 12 residues. Germline CDR1 and CDR2: SGHVS and FNYEAQ. CDR3 bases read: TGTGCCAGCAGCTCATACACCGGGGAG. The encoded protein is CASSSYTGE. The full CDR3 sequence reads CASSSYTGELFF.

Concerning this clone itself: The DNA ends 3 residues before the CDR3 does, and the rest of the CDR3 is filled in from the germline J gene. The chain combines TRBV20-1 with TRBJ1-1, with 8 bases that match TRBD1. This CDR3 has 13 amino acids. Germline assignment: CDR1 DFQATT and CDR2 SNEGSKA (reference sequence). After removal of 5 bases from V and 1 base from J, the junction contained 3 bases not matched to a gene. The CDR3 bases that were read are TGCAGTGCTCGGACAGGGCCGAACACTGAA. Protein product: CSARTGPNTE. In full, the CDR3 is CSARTGPNTEAFF.

On this clone itself: From the germline J gene comes the end of the CDR3, since the read stops 3 residues before it. The V call is TRBV30, the J call TRBJ1-1; D is perhaps TRBD1 (5 bases). The CDR3 loop spans 11 amino acids. Germline CDR1 GTSNPN, CDR2 SVGIG (reference sequence). CDR3 sequence: CAWRDPGEAFF. The sequenced part of the CDR3 DNA is TGTGCCTGGAGGGACCCAGGGGAA.

In regard to this clone: The read stops 3 residues short of the end of the CDR3; the missing end is completed from the germline J gene. This chain joins TRBV19 and TRBJ2-7; 9 nucleotides match TRBD1. Trimming took 6 bases from V and 3 from J; bases not matched to a gene: 6. This CDR3 has 14 amino acids. In germline, CDR1 is LNHDA, CDR2 SQIVND (reference sequence). CDR3 amino acids: CASSSTGGSYEQYF. CDR3 bases read: TGTGCCAGTAGCAGCACAGGGGGCAGCTACGAG.